Presented here are 9 T cell receptor beta chains from one specimen sequenced in a study of shared clonotypes between healthy human individuals. Profiled with immunoSEQ multiplex PCR; TCRdb holds only in-frame clones, not every one. The repertoire has about 980,000 clones, 60% to 85% of them found once; the top ten carry about 1.5%. Specimen: memory CD4+ T cells sorted from blood. Subset defined: CD45RA-negative fraction. All receptors come from a man younger than 35 in good health.

The genes are TRBV28 and TRBJ1-4, with 8 bases fitting TRBD1. The CDR3 covers 13 residues. Germline CDR1 reads MDHEN; CDR2 reads SYDVKM. Trimming removed 8 bases from V and 7 bases from J; junction bases left unmatched: 6. CDR3 sequence (DNA): TGTGCCAGCTATGGACAGGGTCGTGAAAAACTGTTTTTT. Protein: CASYGQGREKLFF.

The rearrangement uses TRBV4-1 and TRBJ2-1; 9 nucleotides match TRBD2. Germline lookup yields CDR1 MGHRA and CDR2 YSYEKL. The CDR3 spans 16 residues. V was pared by 0 bases and J by 7 bases, with 7 bases of the junction left unmatched. The CDR3 sequence: CASSQDQAGGGNEQFF. The CDR3 DNA is TGCGCCAGCAGCCAAGATCAAGCGGGAGGCGGGAATGAGCAGTTCTTC.

This clone is a singleton in its sample. V usage is TRBV20-1 and J usage is TRBJ2-1; no reliable D call. Between the trimmed V and J ends, which lost 0 bases and 13 bases, there was a span of 10 bases. CDR3 length equals 11 residues. The germline CDR1 and CDR2 sequences are DFQATT and SNEGSKA (reference sequence). As DNA, the CDR3 is TGCAGTGCTAGAGATTCCCCGGGCCAGTTCTTC. Its protein product is CSARDSPGQFF.

This chain connects TRBV6-6 to TRBJ1-6, with TRBD1 as a possible D gene (5 bases). There are 16 residues in the CDR3. Germline CDR1 is MNHNY and CDR2 is SVGAGI (reference sequence). V lost 5 bases and J lost 9, with 20 bases in between. The CDR3 DNA follows: TGTGCCAGCAGTAACCCGGCCGGGACGGGAGCTTCACCCCTCCACTTT. Protein: CASSNPAGTGASPLHF.

The genes are TRBV2 and TRBJ2-7; D call uncertain. CDR1 and CDR2 (germline): SNHLY, FYNNEI. Deletions cut 3 bases from V and 1 base from J, with 7 bases between. This CDR3 is 13 amino acids long. The CDR3 bases are TGTGCCAGCAGTGACAGGTTATCCTACGAGCAGTACTTC. Residues: CASSDRLSYEQYF.

The chain carries TRBV7-9 and TRBJ2-5; a possible D gene is TRBD2 (5 bases). CDR1 is SEHNR, CDR2 FQNEAQ, per germline (reference sequence). The CDR3 loop spans 13 amino acids. V shed 4 bases and J shed 1 base, with 7 bases lying between them. In DNA form, the CDR3 reads TGTGCCAGCAGCTCGGACTTCCAAGAGACCCAGTACTTC. It codes for CASSSDFQETQYF.

The V and J genes are TRBV28 and TRBJ1-6; 7 bases fit TRBD1. The CDR3 totals 17 residues. Germline CDR1 MDHEN, CDR2 SYDVKM. After removal of 3 bases from V and 1 base from J, the junction contained 6 bases not matched to a gene. CDR3 amino acids: CASSLGKTGSYNSPLHF. The CDR3 nucleotides read TGTGCCAGCAGTTTGGGAAAGACAGGGTCCTATAATTCACCCCTCCACTTT.

A few counts support this clone. The chain joins TRBV2 to TRBJ1-1; D is perhaps TRBD1 (5 bases). The V gene's germline CDR1 is SNHLY and CDR2 FYNNEI. Trimming stripped 7 bases from V and 3 bases from J, with 15 bases between. The CDR3 runs to 14 residues. As DNA, the CDR3 is TGTGCCAGCATGTCAAGCCTGGGGGACACTGAAGCTTTCTTT. Translation gives CASMSSLGDTEAFF.

J is TRBJ1-5 and V is TRBV2, with 7 bases fitting TRBD1. J lost 6 bases, V lost 10 bases, and 9 bases had no gene match. The CDR3 runs to 13 residues. Germline CDR1 SNHLY, CDR2 FYNNEI. CDR3 sequence reads: CATSGGGGQPQHF. The CDR3 coding sequence is TGTGCCACGTCAGGGGGTGGGGGTCAGCCCCAGCATTTT.